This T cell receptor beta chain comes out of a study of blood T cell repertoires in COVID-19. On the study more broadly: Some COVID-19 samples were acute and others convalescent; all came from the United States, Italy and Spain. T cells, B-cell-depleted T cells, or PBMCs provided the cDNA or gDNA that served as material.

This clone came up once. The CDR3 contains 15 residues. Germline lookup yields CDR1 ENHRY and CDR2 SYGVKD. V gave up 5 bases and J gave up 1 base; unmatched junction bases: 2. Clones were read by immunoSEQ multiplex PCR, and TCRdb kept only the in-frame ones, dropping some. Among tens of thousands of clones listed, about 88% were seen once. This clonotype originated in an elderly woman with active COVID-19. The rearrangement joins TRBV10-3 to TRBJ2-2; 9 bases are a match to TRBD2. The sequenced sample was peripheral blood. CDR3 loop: CAISPTSGNTGELFF. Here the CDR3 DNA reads TGTGCCATCAGTCCGACTAGCGGGAACACCGGGGAGCTGTTTTTT.